A single sample gave rise to the 5 T cell receptor beta chains below, sequenced in a study of blood T cell repertoires in COVID-19 (dated by TCRdb to 2018 to 2021). The library was made by the immunoSEQ multiplex PCR assay. The clones in this table, taken by TCRdb from immuneACCESS, are in-frame only. Not every clone is retained; where verified, under half of the shortfall comes from an unresolved V gene, and the cause of the rest is unknown. The sample table lists 27,000 or so clones, approximately 85% of them with a count of one. Roughly 7.7% of the sample is taken by the ten largest. The sequencing sample was made of peripheral blood. Receptor source: a woman in her 50s with active COVID-19.

The chain employs TRBV11-3 and TRBJ2-3; maybe TRBD2 (6 bases). V shed 5 bases and J shed 0 bases, with 12 bases lying between them. Germline V gene lookup returns CDR1 SGHNT and CDR2 YENEEA. The CDR3 contains 15 residues. CDR3 in DNA: TGTGCCAGCAGCCCGGGACTTTCCAGCACAGATACGCAGTATTTT. Amino acid sequence: CASSPGLSSTDTQYF.

The rearrangement joins TRBV20-1 to TRBJ2-1; 14 bases match TRBD2. V shed 3 bases and J 0 bases; nucleotides not matched to a gene: 4. CDR1 is DFQATT, CDR2 SNEGSKA, per germline (reference sequence). CDR3 length: 17 amino acids. The CDR3 sequence is CSASRLAGGSSYNEQFF. In DNA, the CDR3 is TGCAGTGCTAGTCGACTAGCGGGAGGGAGCTCCTACAATGAGCAGTTCTTC.

This chain links TRBV6-1 with TRBJ2-5; 8 bases agree with TRBD1. J was trimmed by 5 bases and V by 3 bases; bases with no gene match: 5. The germline CDR1 and CDR2 sequences are MNHNS and SASEGT. The CDR3 runs 14 residues. The CDR3 loop is CASSENRGMETQYF. The CDR3 nucleotides are TGTGCCAGCAGTGAGAACAGGGGGATGGAGACCCAGTACTTC.

The rearrangement joins TRBV5-1 to TRBJ1-2, with 8 bases aligning to TRBD1. The CDR3 contains 17 residues. The ends lost 4 bases at V and 5 bases at J; junction bases unmatched: 16. The germline V gene has CDR1 SGHRS and CDR2 YFSETQ. The CDR3 here is CASSPTGTGLKVYGYTF. In nucleotides, the CDR3 is TGCGCCAGCAGCCCAACCGGGACAGGCCTTAAAGTTTATGGCTACACCTTC.

V usage is TRBV7-2 and J usage is TRBJ2-1, with 8 bases aligning to TRBD1. Germline V CDR1 and CDR2: SGHTA, FQGNSA. This CDR3 is built from 13 residues. V trimming: 2 bases; J trimming: 10 bases; junction bases outside the gene matches: 4. The CDR3 nucleotides are TGTGCCAGCAGCTTAATCACAGGGGGAGAGCAGTTCTTC. Protein sequence: CASSLITGGEQFF. Supplemented by reference TRBV7-2 and TRBJ2-1, the full variable domain reads GAGVSQSPSNKVTEKGKDVELRCDPISGHTALYWYRQSLGQGLEFLIYFQGNSAPDKSGLPSDRFSAERTGGSVSTLTIQRTQQEDSAVYLCASSLITGGEQFFGPGTRLTVL.